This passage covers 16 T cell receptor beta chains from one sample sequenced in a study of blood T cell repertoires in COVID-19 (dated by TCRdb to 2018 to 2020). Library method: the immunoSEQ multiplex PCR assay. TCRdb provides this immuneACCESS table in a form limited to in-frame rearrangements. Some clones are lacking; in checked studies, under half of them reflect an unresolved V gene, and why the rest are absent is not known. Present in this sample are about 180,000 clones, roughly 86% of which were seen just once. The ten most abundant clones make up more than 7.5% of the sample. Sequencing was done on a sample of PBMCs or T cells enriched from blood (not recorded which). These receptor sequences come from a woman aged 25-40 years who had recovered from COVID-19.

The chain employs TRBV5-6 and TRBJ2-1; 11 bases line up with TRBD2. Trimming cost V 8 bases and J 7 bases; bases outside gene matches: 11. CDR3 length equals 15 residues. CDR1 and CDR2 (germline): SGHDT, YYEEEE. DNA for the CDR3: TGTGCCAGTTCTAGCGGGAGGTTTGGTCTGAATGAGCAGTTCTTC. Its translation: CASSSGRFGLNEQFF.

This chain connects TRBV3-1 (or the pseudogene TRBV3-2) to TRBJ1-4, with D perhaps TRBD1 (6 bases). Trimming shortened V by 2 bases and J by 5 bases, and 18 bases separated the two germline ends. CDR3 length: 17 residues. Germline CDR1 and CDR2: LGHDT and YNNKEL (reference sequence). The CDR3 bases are TGTGCCAGCAGCCAATTGGTCTCGCGGGGGACAAATGAAAAACTGTTTTTT. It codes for CASSQLVSRGTNEKLFF.

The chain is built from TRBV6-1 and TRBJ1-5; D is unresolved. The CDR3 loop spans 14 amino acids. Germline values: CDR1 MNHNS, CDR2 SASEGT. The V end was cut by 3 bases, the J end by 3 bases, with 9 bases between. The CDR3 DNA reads TGTGCCAGCAGTGAGTGGAGAGCCAATCAGCCCCAGCATTTT. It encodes CASSEWRANQPQHF.

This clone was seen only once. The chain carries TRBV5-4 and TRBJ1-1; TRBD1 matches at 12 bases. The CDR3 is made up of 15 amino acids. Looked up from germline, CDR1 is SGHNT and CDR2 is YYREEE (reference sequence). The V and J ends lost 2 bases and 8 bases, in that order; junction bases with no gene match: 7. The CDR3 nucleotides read TGTGCCAGCAGCTTTCCCGGGACAGGGGGCTCAGAAGCTTTCTTT. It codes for CASSFPGTGGSEAFF.

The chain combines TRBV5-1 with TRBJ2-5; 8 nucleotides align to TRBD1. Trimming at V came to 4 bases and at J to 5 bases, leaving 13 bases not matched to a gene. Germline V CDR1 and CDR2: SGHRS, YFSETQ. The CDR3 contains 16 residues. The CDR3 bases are TGCGCCAGCAGCGTGGACGTGGCAGGGGGCCGGGAGACCCAGTACTTC. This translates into CASSVDVAGGRETQYF.

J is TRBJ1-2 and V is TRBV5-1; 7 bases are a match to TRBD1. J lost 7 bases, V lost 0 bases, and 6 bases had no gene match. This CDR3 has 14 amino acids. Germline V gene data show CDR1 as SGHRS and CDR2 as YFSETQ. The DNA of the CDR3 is TGCGCCAGCAGCTTGGGACAGGGTAATGGTGGCTACACCTTC. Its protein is CASSLGQGNGGYTF. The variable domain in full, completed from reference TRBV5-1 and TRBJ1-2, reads KAGVTQTPRYLIKTRGQQVTLSCSPISGHRSVSWYQQTPGQGLQFLFEYFSETQRNKGNFPGRFSGRQFSNSRSEMNVSTLELGDSALYLCASSLGQGNGGYTFGSGTRLTVV.

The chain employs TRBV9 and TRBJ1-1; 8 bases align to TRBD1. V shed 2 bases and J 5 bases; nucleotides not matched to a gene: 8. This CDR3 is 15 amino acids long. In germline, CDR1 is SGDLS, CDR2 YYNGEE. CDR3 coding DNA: TGTGCCAGCAGCGTCGAACCACAGGGGGAAACTGAAGCTTTCTTT. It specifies CASSVEPQGETEAFF.

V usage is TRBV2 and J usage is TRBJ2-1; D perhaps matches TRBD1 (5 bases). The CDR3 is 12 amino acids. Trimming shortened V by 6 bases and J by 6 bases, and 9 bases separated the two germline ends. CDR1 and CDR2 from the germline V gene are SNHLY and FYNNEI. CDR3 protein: CASRQGRNEQFF. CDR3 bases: TGTGCCAGCAGGCAGGGTCGCAATGAGCAGTTCTTC. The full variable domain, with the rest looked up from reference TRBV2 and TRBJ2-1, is EPEVTQTPSHQVTQMGQEVILRCVPISNHLYFYWYRQILGQKVEFLVSFYNNEISEKSEIFDDQFSVERPDGSNFTLKIRSTKLEDSAMYFCASRQGRNEQFFGPGTRLTVL.

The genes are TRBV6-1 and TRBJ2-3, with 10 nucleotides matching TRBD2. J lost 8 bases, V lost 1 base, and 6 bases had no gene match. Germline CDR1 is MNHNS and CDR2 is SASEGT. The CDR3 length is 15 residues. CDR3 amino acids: CASSEGLAGVSTQYF. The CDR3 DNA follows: TGTGCCAGCAGTGAAGGCCTAGCGGGAGTTAGTACGCAGTATTTT.

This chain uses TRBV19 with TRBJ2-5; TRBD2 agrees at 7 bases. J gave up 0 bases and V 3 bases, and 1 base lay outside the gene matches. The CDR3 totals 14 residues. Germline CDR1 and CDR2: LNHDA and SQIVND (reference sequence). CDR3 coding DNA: TGTGCCAGTAGTATGCTAGCGGACCAAGAGACCCAGTACTTC. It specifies CASSMLADQETQYF. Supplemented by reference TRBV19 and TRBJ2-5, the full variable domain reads DGGITQSPKYLFRKEGQNVTLSCEQNLNHDAMYWYRQDPGQGLRLIYYSQIVNDFQKGDIAEGYSVSREKKESFPLTVTSAQKNPTAFYLCASSMLADQETQYFGPGTRLLVL.

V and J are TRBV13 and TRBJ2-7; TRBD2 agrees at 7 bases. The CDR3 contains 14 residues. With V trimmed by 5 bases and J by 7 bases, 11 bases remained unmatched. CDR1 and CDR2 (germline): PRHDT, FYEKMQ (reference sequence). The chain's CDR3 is CASSPGGSSGEQYF. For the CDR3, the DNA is TGTGCCAGCAGCCCCGGCGGGAGTTCGGGTGAGCAGTACTTC.

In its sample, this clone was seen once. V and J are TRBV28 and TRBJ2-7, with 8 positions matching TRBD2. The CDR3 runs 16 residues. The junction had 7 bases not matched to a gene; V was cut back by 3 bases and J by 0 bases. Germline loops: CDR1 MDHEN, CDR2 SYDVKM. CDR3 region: CASSLASGSNSYEQYF. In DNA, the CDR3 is TGTGCCAGCAGTTTGGCTAGCGGGTCCAACTCCTACGAGCAGTACTTC.

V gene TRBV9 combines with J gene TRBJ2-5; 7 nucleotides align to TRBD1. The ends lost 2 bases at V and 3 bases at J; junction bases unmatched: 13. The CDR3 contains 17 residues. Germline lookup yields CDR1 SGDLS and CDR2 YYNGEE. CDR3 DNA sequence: TGTGCCAGCAGCGTCAGACAGGGCGTTCGACTTGAAGAGACCCAGTACTTC. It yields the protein CASSVRQGVRLEETQYF.

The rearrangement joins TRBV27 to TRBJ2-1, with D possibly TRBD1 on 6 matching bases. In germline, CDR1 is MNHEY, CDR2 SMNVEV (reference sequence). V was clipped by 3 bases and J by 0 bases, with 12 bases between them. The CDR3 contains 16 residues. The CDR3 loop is CASSFPQGRSYNEQFF. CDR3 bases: TGTGCCAGCAGTTTCCCACAGGGCCGCTCCTACAATGAGCAGTTCTTC.

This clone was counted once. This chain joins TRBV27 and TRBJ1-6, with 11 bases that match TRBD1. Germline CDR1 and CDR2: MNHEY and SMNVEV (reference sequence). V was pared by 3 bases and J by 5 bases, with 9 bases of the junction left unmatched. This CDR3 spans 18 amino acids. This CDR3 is CASSFARDRGFDNSPLHF. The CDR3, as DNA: TGTGCCAGCAGTTTCGCGCGGGACAGGGGGTTTGATAATTCACCCCTCCACTTT.

The CDR3 region has the DNA TGTGCCAGCAGCTTGTGGTCAGGGAACAACTATGGCTACACCTTC. Translation gives CASSLWSGNNYGYTF. V is TRBV5-6 and J is TRBJ1-2; possible D gene TRBD1, 5 bases. V lost 1 base and J 2 bases, leaving 12 bases between the germline ends. Looked up from germline, CDR1 is SGHDT and CDR2 is YYEEEE. The CDR3 is 15 residues long.